A selection of T cell receptor beta chains follows, all from one sample in a study of blood T cell repertoires in COVID-19. TCRdb keeps only in-frame clones here, not all; method: immunoSEQ multiplex PCR. The sample holds about 61,000 clones; roughly 84% are singletons and the top ten take 5% to 6.5%. The source material was peripheral blood. These receptors all come from a man older than 75 in a cohort sampled during active COVID-19. CDR3s leave out the opening cysteine and the closing phenylalanine or tryptophan. Each record gives: V gene, CDR3 protein.

TRBV2	ASSDYRSSYEQY
TRBV6-5	ASSPGLTLGGELF
TRBV7-2	ASSPRTGYGYGYT
TRBV29-1	SVTAGDTQY
TRBV25-1	ASSGLQGNTEAF
TRBV9	ASSPRRVGAEAF
TRBV19	ASSIAQGGSSYNEQF
TRBV18	ASSQQGGSTTEAF
TRBV7-9	ASSYSTGELF
TRBV12-5	ASGPLSTTGSTEAF
TRBV5-1	ASSLGVAGGQETQY
TRBV16	ASSQSRAF
TRBV5-1	ASSPGQGYHEQY
TRBV7-9	ASSLGPMEQY
TRBV29-1	SVDGGAGQPQH
TRBV6-9	ASSYPPHLDRESNEQF
TRBV5-1	ASSLGTSGVSGELF
TRBV5-1	ASSLALSGRAGDEQF
TRBV5-6	ASSFRDRASPLH
TRBV5-6	ASSLIGQGNEKLF
TRBV19	ASRDRGVYGYT
TRBV7-9	ASSPGQGADTQY
TRBV19	ASRGTVQNSYEQY
TRBV19	ASQGTSGGLGEQY
TRBV9	ASSVLANTGELF
TRBV5-1	ASSRVAGETGELF
TRBV2	ASSHTGPEDTQY